One sample yielded the 7 T cell receptor beta chains listed below, sequenced in a study of shared clonotypes between healthy human individuals. Using immunoSEQ multiplex PCR, the repertoire was profiled, and TCRdb retains in-frame clones only, with some absent. Among approximately 320,000 clones, about nine tenths were seen once, and the ten largest hold about 16%. Sequencing was carried out using memory CD8+ T cells sorted from blood. Subset described: CD45RO+ cells pooled with CCR7-negative TemRA cells. The receptors originated from a young man in good health.

The V call is TRBV11-3, the J call TRBJ2-7, with D hard to call. Trimming shortened V by 4 bases and J by 1 base, and 8 bases separated the two germline ends. Germline lookup yields CDR1 SGHNT and CDR2 YENEEA. The CDR3 sequence is 13 residues long. The CDR3 reads CASSYGPSYEQYF. CDR3 DNA sequence: TGTGCCAGCAGCTACGGACCTTCCTACGAGCAGTACTTC. The full variable domain, in which reference TRBV11-3 and TRBJ2-7 provide the parts outside the CDR3, is EAGVVQSPRYKIIEKKQPVAFWCNPISGHNTLYWYLQNLGQGPELLIRYENEEAVDDSQLPKDRFSAERLKGVDSTLKIQPAELGDSAVYLCASSYGPSYEQYFGPGTRLTVT.

This clone showed up just once. The rearrangement uses TRBV30 and TRBJ1-1; D gene unclear. The V end was cut by 0 bases, the J end by 3 bases, with 17 bases between. The CDR3 contains 16 residues. From germline, CDR1 is GTSNPN and CDR2 SVGIG (reference sequence). The CDR3 region has the DNA TGTGCCTGGAGTGTAGATGGCAGCTACGGGGACACTGAAGCTTTCTTT. It translates to CAWSVDGSYGDTEAFF.

V is TRBV28 and J is TRBJ2-7; D is undetermined. Germline V gene data show CDR1 as MDHEN and CDR2 as SYDVKM. The CDR3 length is 13 residues. Trimming shortened V by 3 bases and J by 7 bases, and 13 bases separated the two germline ends. This chain's CDR3 is CASSFRQKGEQYF. CDR3 DNA: TGTGCCAGCAGTTTTCGGCAGAAAGGGGAGCAGTACTTC.

The chain couples TRBV6-5 to TRBJ2-4; D is ambiguous. CDR1 MNHEY and CDR2 SVGAGI come from the germline V gene. This CDR3 spans 15 amino acids. V was pared by 0 bases and J by 8 bases, with 14 bases between. The CDR3 spells CASSYSGNPADIQYF. As DNA, the CDR3 is TGTGCCAGCAGTTACTCGGGCAACCCGGCGGACATTCAGTACTTC.

The V call is TRBV10-3, the J call TRBJ2-7, with D possibly matching TRBD1 (5 bases). V lost 7 bases and J 0 bases, leaving 10 bases between the germline ends. Germline V lookup: CDR1 ENHRY, CDR2 SYGVKD. The CDR3 contains 13 residues. For the CDR3, the DNA is TGTGCCATCATGGGGCAGTTCTCCTACGAGCAGTACTTC. Protein sequence: CAIMGQFSYEQYF.

The chain joins TRBV6-6 to TRBJ2-2; D uncertain. The CDR3 consists of 14 residues. V gave up 2 bases and J gave up 1 base, with 5 bases separating them. Germline loops: CDR1 MNHNY, CDR2 SVGAGI (reference sequence). The CDR3 nucleotides are TGTGCCAGCAGTTACAGGGAGAACACCGGGGAGCTGTTTTTT. It yields the protein CASSYRENTGELFF.

This chain links TRBV25-1 with TRBJ2-5, with D possibly being TRBD2 (6 bases). Germline V gene sequence: CDR1 MGHDK, CDR2 SYGVNS. This CDR3 is built from 16 residues. Trimming stripped 4 bases from V and 4 bases from J, with 19 bases between. The CDR3 DNA follows: TGTGCCAGCAGTGGGACGGAGGGAGGATGGCGAGAGACCCAGTACTTC. Its protein product is CASSGTEGGWRETQYF. The whole variable domain, filled in from reference TRBV25-1 and TRBJ2-5, reads EADIYQTPRYLVIGTGKKITLECSQTMGHDKMYWYQQDPGMELHLIHYSYGVNSTEKGDLSSESTVSRIRTEHFPLTLESARPSHTSQYLCASSGTEGGWRETQYFGPGTRLLVL.